This T cell receptor beta chain was documented in a study of human T cells and chemical hapten exposure. Whole-study context: Per-sample TCR yield variation was attributed mainly to small pooled library volume differences.

Many counts were recorded for this clonotype. The antigen is undetermined. A read error may produce the germline difference seen at one junction end. CDR1 SSHAT and CDR2 FNYEAQ come from the germline V gene (reference sequence). This CDR3 contains 18 residues. General study points: No alteration of TCRs above 1 in 1000 frequency was seen with DPC sensitization.

Library construction involved attaching unique molecular identifiers to individual cDNA molecules, which allowed quantitative, reproducible TCR counting. As originally analysed: The number of TCRs in each sample had a median of approximately 99,000 and spanned about 20,000 to 690,600. Using its own MiXCR run on the RACE reads, TCRdb lists one record per CDR3 protein. TCRdb, rather than the study authors, made the V and J calls. The sample contains tens of thousands of distinct CDR3 sequences, around 4.5% of which appear only once. Stated time point: healthy volunteer bleed at 2 weeks. The starting material, unfractionated whole blood, was used for total RNA extraction.

Specimen: whole blood. The gene calls are TRBV7-7 and TRBJ2-7; no definite D call. The TCR sequence derives from a female donor in good health. Some clones in this sample may be carry-over from other donors' samples. The CDR3 protein is CASSLAPLGPTEAYEQYF. The CDR3 DNA reads TGTGCTAGCAGCTTAGCCCCCCTAGGTCCAACCGAAGCATACGAGCAGTACTTC. Full variable domain (missing parts from reference TRBV7-7 and TRBJ2-7): GAGVSQSPRYKVTKRGQDVTLRCDPISSHATLYWYQQALGQGPEFLTYFNYEAQPDKSGLPSDRFSAERPEGSISTLTIQRTEQRDSAMYRCASSLAPLGPTEAYEQYFGPGTRLTVT.